This T cell receptor beta chain came from a study of CD8 T cells in ankylosing spondylitis. Points from the study as a whole: A CD8+ phenotype characterized the disease-linked clones, which were relatively rare in peripheral blood.

A note on this clonotype: The antigen remains undetermined.

Trimming took off 5 bases at V and 3 bases at J, with 11 bases between the two ends. This CDR3 has 14 residues. TCRdb called the 5' RACE reads again in MiXCR, with one record for every CDR3 protein. The repertoire holds 200,000 to 300,000 distinct CDR3 sequences, with more than 25% as singletons. This sequence was found in a male donor with ankylosing spondylitis or in good health (not recorded which). The chain is built from TRBV12-3 or TRBV12-4 and TRBJ2-1; maybe TRBD1 (6 bases). Sequencing was done on a sample of blood, either unsorted or a sorted T cell fraction (not recorded which). CDR3 coding DNA: TGTGCCAGCAGTCTTGGGGGCGGCTACAATGAGCAGTTCTTC. Protein product: CASSLGGGYNEQFF.